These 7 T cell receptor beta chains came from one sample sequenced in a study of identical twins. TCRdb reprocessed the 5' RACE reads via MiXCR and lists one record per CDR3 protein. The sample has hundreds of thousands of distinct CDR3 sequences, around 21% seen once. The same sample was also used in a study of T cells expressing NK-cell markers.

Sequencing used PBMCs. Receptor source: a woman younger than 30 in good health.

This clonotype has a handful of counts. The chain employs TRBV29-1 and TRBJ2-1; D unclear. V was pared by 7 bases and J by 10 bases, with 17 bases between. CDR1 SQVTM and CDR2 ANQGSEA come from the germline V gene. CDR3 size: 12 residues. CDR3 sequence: CSGTRLHKEQFF. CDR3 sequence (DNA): TGCAGCGGCACAAGACTCCATAAAGAGCAGTTCTTC.

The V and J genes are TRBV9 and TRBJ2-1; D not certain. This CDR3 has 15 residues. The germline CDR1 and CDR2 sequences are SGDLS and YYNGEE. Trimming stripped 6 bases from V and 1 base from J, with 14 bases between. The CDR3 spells CASTPGVPSYNEQFF. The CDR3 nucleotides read TGTGCCAGCACCCCAGGCGTACCGTCCTACAATGAGCAGTTCTTC.

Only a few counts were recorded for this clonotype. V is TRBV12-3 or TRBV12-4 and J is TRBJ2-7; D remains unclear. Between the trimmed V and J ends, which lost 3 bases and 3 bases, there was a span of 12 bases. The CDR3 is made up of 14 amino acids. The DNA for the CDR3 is TGTGCCAGCAGTTTGAGGCAGGTCGGCTACGAGCAGTACTTC. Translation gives CASSLRQVGYEQYF.

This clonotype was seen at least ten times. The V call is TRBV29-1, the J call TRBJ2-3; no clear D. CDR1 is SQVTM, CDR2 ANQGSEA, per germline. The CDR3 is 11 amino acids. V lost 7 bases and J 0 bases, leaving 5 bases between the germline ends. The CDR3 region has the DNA TGCAGCGGGACCAGCACAGATACGCAGTATTTT. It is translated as CSGTSTDTQYF.

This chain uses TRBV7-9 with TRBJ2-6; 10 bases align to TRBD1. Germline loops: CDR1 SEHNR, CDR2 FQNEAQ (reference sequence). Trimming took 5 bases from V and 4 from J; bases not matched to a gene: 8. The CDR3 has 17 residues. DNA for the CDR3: TGTGCCAGCAGCGATCCGGGACAGGGGACGGGGGCCAACGTCCTGACTTTC. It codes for CASSDPGQGTGANVLTF.

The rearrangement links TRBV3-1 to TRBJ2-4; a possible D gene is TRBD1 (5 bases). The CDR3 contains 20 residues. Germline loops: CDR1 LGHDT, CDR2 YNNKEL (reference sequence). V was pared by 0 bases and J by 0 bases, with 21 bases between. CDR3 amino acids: CASSQDLPGLRGLAKNIQYF. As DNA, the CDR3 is TGTGCCAGCAGCCAAGATCTTCCAGGTCTTAGGGGATTAGCCAAAAACATTCAGTACTTC.

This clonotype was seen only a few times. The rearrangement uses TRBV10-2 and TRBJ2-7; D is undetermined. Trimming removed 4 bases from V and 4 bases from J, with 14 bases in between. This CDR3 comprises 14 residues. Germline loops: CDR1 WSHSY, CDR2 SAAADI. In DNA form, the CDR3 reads TGCGCCAGCAGTGCGTTCGAGGAACCGTACGAGCAGTACTTC. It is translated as CASSAFEEPYEQYF.